These 17 T cell receptor beta chains were all obtained from the same sample, sequenced in a study of T cells in Graves' hyperthyroidism and ophthalmopathy. Amplified regions were TCR beta CDR3 sequences from RNA transcripts. In the first-round RT-PCR of the TCR CDR3, the HTBI primer set was used. TCRdb redid the calling of the multiplex PCR reads with MiXCR, one entry per CDR3 protein. The table has approximately 640,000 distinct CDR3 sequences, 15% to 20% seen once. Input material: blood. The receptor source for this set is a man aged 50 to 59 with Graves' hyperthyroidism.

This clonotype was seen ten or more times. The chain carries TRBV10-2 and TRBJ2-3; 12 bases match TRBD2. Unmatched junction bases numbered 17, after V lost 6 bases and J lost 4 bases. CDR1 is WSHSY, CDR2 SAAADI, per germline. The CDR3 runs 19 residues. The CDR3 loop is CASRALAGGKIGRSDTQYF. CDR3 in DNA: TGCGCCAGCAGGGCCCTAGCGGGAGGGAAAATTGGACGCTCAGATACGCAGTATTTT.

The V call is TRBV4-1, the J call TRBJ2-7; TRBD1 might be the D (5 bases). CDR1 and CDR2 (germline): MGHRA, YSYEKL. Trimming took off 4 bases at V and 3 bases at J, with 13 bases between the two ends. The CDR3 length is 14 residues. DNA of the CDR3: TGCGCCAGCAGCCCTGGCAGGGCGGTCTACGAGCAGTACTTC. Encoded protein: CASSPGRAVYEQYF.

This clonotype has ten or more counts. The chain recombines TRBV7-9 with TRBJ2-3; maybe TRBD1 (8 bases). The V gene's germline CDR1 is SEHNR and CDR2 FQNEAQ (reference sequence). V shed 5 bases and J shed 4 bases, with 19 bases lying between them. The CDR3 extends over 16 amino acids. CDR3 region: CASSHRGGGPPDTQYF. CDR3 coding DNA: TGTGCCAGCAGCCACAGGGGGGGAGGGCCCCCAGATACGCAGTATTTT.

This clonotype was counted a few times. J is TRBJ2-1 and V is TRBV30; a weak D match, TRBD2 (5 bases). V dropped 0 bases and J dropped 1 base, with 7 bases sitting between them. The CDR3 has 14 amino acids. Germline V gene data show CDR1 as GTSNPN and CDR2 as SVGIG (reference sequence). This CDR3 reads CAWSVRRSYNEQFF. CDR3 nucleotides: TGTGCCTGGAGTGTGAGGAGGTCCTACAATGAGCAGTTCTTC. The entire variable domain, with the rest obtained from reference TRBV30 and TRBJ2-1, is as follows: SQTIHQWPATLVQPVGSPLSLECTVEGTSNPNLYWYRQAAGRGLQLLFYSVGIGQISSEVPQNLSASRPQDRQFILSSKKLLLSDSGFYLCAWSVRRSYNEQFFGPGTRLTVL.

Ten or more counts support this clonotype. This chain joins TRBV20-1 and TRBJ2-3, with 11 nucleotides matching TRBD2. The CDR3 covers 15 residues. V dropped 3 bases and J dropped 2; count of bases not matched to a gene: 4. Germline V CDR1 and CDR2: DFQATT, SNEGSKA (reference sequence). CDR3 residues: CSARRTSGYTDTQYF. The CDR3 DNA reads as TGCAGTGCTAGGCGGACTAGCGGGTACACAGATACGCAGTATTTT.

At least ten counts were recorded for this clonotype. This chain links TRBV28 with TRBJ2-5; D gene uncertain. Germline assignment: CDR1 MDHEN and CDR2 SYDVKM. The CDR3 has 13 residues. V was pared by 6 bases and J by 4 bases, with 12 bases between. CDR3 nucleotides: TGTGCCAGCAGCTATATAGATGGAGAGACCCAGTACTTC. Its translation: CASSYIDGETQYF.

In its sample, this clonotype was seen a few times. This rearrangement joins TRBV9 to TRBJ1-4; no clear D gene. Germline V CDR1 and CDR2: SGDLS, YYNGEE. V was shortened by 4 bases and J by 8 bases, with 15 bases between the two germline ends. The CDR3 spans 14 residues. For the CDR3, the DNA is TGTGCCAGCAGCCGAGGGAGAGTACGGGAAAAACTGTTTTTT. This encodes CASSRGRVREKLFF. Complete variable domain (other parts from reference TRBV9 and TRBJ1-4): DSGVTQTPKHLITATGQRVTLRCSPRSGDLSVYWYQQSLDQGLQFLIQYYNGEERAKGNILERFSAQQFPDLHSELNLSSLELGDSALYFCASSRGRVREKLFFGSGTQLSVL.

Only one count was recorded for this clonotype. This chain uses TRBV19 with TRBJ1-2; possible D gene TRBD1, 6 bases. The CDR3 runs to 15 residues. Germline values: CDR1 LNHDA, CDR2 SQIVND (reference sequence). V was pared by 4 bases and J by 6 bases, with 18 bases between. CDR3 in amino acids: CASSTLQGTSDGYTF. The CDR3 DNA is TGTGCCAGTAGTACATTACAGGGTACGAGCGATGGCTACACCTTC.

Ten or more counts support this clonotype. The rearrangement uses TRBV24-1 and TRBJ2-7; no reliable D call. Per the germline V gene, CDR1 is KGHDR and CDR2 is SFDVKD. V was shortened by 7 bases and J by 0 bases, with 6 bases between the two germline ends. The CDR3 length is 12 residues. The CDR3: CATSTGSYEQYF. CDR3 in DNA: TGTGCCACCAGCACGGGCTCCTACGAGCAGTACTTC.

This clonotype was counted ten times or more. The chain has TRBV5-6 and TRBJ2-2; D unresolved. The CDR3 contains 14 residues. Trimming took 1 base from V and 1 from J, leaving 5 bases between them. From germline, CDR1 is SGHDT and CDR2 YYEEEE. CDR3 sequence reads: CASSLWLNTGELFF. The DNA of the CDR3 is TGTGCCAGCAGCTTGTGGTTGAACACCGGGGAGCTGTTTTTT. Full variable domain (missing parts from reference TRBV5-6 and TRBJ2-2): DAGVTQSPTHLIKTRGQQVTLRCSPKSGHDTVSWYQQALGQGPQFIFQYYEEEERQRGNFPDRFSGHQFPNYSSELNVNALLLGDSALYLCASSLWLNTGELFFGEGSRLTVL.

Concerning this clonotype itself: Being one base from a much bigger clone, this may be a read error. The chain employs TRBV5-1 and TRBJ2-7, with 7 bases that match TRBD2. Germline values: CDR1 SGHRS, CDR2 YFSETQ. This CDR3 spans 14 amino acids. J was trimmed by 2 bases and V by 4 bases; bases with no gene match: 6. CDR3 sequence (DNA): TGCGCCAGCAGCCTGGGAGGGGAGGCCTACGAGCAGTACTTC. Its translation is CASSLGGEAYEQYF.

This clonotype has a count of ten or more. The chain has TRBV28 and TRBJ1-2, with D tentatively TRBD1 (5 bases). Trimming removed 1 base at V and 0 bases at J, with 6 bases between. Germline CDR1 is MDHEN and CDR2 is SYDVKM. CDR3 size: 14 residues. Written as DNA, the CDR3 is TGTGCCAGCAGTTTATCAGGGTCTAACTATGGCTACACCTTC. Protein: CASSLSGSNYGYTF.

This clonotype was seen more than once but under ten times. This chain connects TRBV11-2 to TRBJ1-1, with D tentatively TRBD1 (5 bases). CDR3 length: 14 residues. Germline CDR1 SGHAT, CDR2 FQNNGV. V was pared by 2 bases and J by 5 bases, with 12 bases between. The CDR3 here is CASSLFRGITEAFF. The CDR3 DNA reads as TGTGCCAGCAGCTTATTCCGGGGGATTACTGAAGCTTTCTTT.

V is TRBV19 and J is TRBJ2-7, with TRBD2 matching 12 bases. Germline CDR1 LNHDA, CDR2 SQIVND (reference sequence). J was trimmed by 3 bases and V by 5 bases; bases with no gene match: 8. This CDR3 region has 16 residues. The CDR3 spells CASSPRLAGVYYEQYF. CDR3 DNA: TGTGCCAGTAGTCCCAGACTAGCGGGGGTATACTACGAGCAGTACTTC.

The chain links TRBV10-3 to TRBJ2-1; TRBD2 is a possible D gene (5 bases). V was pared by 7 bases and J by 6 bases, with 10 bases between. The CDR3 totals 12 residues. The germline gives CDR1 ENHRY, CDR2 SYGVKD. In nucleotides, the CDR3 is TGTGCCATCATTTCGGACTTCAATGAGCAGTTCTTC. Translating gives CAIISDFNEQFF.

In this sample, this clonotype turned up many times. The chain couples TRBV27 to TRBJ2-7; TRBD2 aligns across 13 bases. The germline CDR1 and CDR2 sequences are MNHEY and SMNVEV (reference sequence). The CDR3 has 17 residues. V was clipped by 3 bases and J by 3 bases; unmatched bases: 8. The CDR3 loop reads CASSFLGTSGAYYEQYF. The CDR3 DNA follows: TGTGCCAGCAGTTTCCTGGGGACTAGCGGGGCCTACTACGAGCAGTACTTC.

The chain carries TRBV7-2 and TRBJ1-5, with TRBD1 as a possible D gene (6 bases). The V and J ends lost 1 base and 5 bases respectively, with 12 bases between them. This CDR3 spans 15 amino acids. Germline assignment: CDR1 SGHTA and CDR2 FQGNSA. The DNA for the CDR3 is TGTGCCAGCAGCTTAGTGGGCAGGGGCGATCAGCCCCAGCATTTT. It is translated as CASSLVGRGDQPQHF.